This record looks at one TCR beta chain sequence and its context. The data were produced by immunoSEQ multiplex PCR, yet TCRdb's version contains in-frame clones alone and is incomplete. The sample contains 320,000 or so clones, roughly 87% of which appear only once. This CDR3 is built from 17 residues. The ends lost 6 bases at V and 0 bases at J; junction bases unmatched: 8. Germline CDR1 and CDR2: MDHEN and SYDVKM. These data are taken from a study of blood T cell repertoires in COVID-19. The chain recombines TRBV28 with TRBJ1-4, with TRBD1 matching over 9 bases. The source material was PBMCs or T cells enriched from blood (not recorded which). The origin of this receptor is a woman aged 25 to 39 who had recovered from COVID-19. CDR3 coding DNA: TGTGCCAGCAGCCGGGACAGGGAAACTGCAACTAATGAAAAACTGTTTTTT. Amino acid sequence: CASSRDRETATNEKLFF. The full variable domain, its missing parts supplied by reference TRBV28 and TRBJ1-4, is DVKVTQSSRYLVKRTGEKVFLECVQDMDHENMFWYRQDPGLGLRLIYFSYDVKMKEKGDIPEGYSVSREKKERFSLILESASTNQTSMYLCASSRDRETATNEKLFFGSGTQLSVL.